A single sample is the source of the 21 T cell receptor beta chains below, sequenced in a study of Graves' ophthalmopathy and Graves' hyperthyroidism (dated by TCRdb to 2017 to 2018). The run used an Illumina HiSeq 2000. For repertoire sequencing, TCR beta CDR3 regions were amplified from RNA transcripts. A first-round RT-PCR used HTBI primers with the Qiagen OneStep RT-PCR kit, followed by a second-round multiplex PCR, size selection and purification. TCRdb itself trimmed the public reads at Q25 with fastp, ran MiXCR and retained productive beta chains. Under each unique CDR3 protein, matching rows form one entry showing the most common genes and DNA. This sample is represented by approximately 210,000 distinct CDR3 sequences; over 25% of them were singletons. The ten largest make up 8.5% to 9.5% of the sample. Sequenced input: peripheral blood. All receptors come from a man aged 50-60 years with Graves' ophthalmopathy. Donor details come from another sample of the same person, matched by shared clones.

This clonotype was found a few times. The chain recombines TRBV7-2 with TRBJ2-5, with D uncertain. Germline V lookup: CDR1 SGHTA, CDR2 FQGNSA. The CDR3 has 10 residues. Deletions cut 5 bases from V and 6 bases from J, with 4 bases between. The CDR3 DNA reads TGTGCCAGCAGCGGGAAGACCCAGTACTTC. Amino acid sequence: CASSGKTQYF.

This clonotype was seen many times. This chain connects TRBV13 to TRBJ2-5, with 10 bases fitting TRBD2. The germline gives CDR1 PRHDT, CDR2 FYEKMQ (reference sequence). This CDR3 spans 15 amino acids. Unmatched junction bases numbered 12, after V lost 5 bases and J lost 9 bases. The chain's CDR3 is CASSASGRGVTPQYF. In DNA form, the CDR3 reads TGTGCCAGCAGCGCTAGCGGGAGAGGGGTCACGCCCCAGTACTTC.

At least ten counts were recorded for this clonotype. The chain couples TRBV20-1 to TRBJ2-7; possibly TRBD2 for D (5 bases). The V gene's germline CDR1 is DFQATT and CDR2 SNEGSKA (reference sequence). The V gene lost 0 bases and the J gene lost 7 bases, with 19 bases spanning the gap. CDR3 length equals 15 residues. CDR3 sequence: CSARDAGLGSGEQYF. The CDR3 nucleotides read TGCAGTGCTAGAGATGCGGGTCTCGGATCCGGGGAGCAGTACTTC.

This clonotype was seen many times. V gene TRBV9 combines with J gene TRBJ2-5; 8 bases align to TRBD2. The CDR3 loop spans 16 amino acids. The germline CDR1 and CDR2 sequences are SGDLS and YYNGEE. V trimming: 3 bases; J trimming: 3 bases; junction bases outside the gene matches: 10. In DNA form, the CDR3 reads TGTGCCAGCAGCGCCCTGGTTAGCGGGATCGAAGAGACCCAGTACTTC. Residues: CASSALVSGIEETQYF. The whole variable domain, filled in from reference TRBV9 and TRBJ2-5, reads DSGVTQTPKHLITATGQRVTLRCSPRSGDLSVYWYQQSLDQGLQFLIQYYNGEERAKGNILERFSAQQFPDLHSELNLSSLELGDSALYFCASSALVSGIEETQYFGPGTRLLVL.

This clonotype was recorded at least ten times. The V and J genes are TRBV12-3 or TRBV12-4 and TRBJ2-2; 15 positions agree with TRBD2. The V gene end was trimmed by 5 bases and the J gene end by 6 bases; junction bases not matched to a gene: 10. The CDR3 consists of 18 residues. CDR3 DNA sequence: TGTGCCAGCAGTATAAGGACTAGCGGGAGGGGTAGTGCCGGGGAGCTGTTTTTT. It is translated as CASSIRTSGRGSAGELFF.

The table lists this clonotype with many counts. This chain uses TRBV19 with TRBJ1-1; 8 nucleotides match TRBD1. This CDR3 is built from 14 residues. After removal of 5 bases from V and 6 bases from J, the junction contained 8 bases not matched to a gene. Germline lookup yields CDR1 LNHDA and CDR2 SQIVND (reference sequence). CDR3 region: CASSDRGRRAEAFF. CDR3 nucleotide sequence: TGTGCCAGTAGTGACAGGGGAAGGAGGGCTGAAGCTTTCTTT. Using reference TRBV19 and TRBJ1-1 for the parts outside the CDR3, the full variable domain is DGGITQSPKYLFRKEGQNVTLSCEQNLNHDAMYWYRQDPGQGLRLIYYSQIVNDFQKGDIAEGYSVSREKKESFPLTVTSAQKNPTAFYLCASSDRGRRAEAFFGQGTRLTVV.

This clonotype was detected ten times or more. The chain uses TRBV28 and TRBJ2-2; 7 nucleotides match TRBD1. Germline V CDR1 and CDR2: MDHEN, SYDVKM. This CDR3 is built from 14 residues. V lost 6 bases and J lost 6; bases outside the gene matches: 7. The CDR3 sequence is CASRHRGMAGELFF. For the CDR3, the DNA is TGTGCCAGCAGGCACAGGGGAATGGCCGGGGAGCTGTTTTTT.

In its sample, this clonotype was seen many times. CDR3 nucleotide sequence: TGTGCCAGCAAGTTCGGAGCGGGAGCTGGAGAGACCCAGTACTTC. This encodes CASKFGAGAGETQYF. J is TRBJ2-5 and V is TRBV27; TRBD2 aligns across 8 bases. J was trimmed by 4 bases and V by 7 bases; bases with no gene match: 11. This CDR3 has 15 amino acids. Looked up from germline, CDR1 is MNHEY and CDR2 is SMNVEV (reference sequence).

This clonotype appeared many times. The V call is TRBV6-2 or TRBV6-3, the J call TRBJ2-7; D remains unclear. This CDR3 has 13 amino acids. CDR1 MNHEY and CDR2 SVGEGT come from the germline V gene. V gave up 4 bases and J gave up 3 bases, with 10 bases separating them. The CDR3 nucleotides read TGTGCCAGCAGTTCAGGACCGATCTACGAGCAGTACTTC. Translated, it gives CASSSGPIYEQYF.

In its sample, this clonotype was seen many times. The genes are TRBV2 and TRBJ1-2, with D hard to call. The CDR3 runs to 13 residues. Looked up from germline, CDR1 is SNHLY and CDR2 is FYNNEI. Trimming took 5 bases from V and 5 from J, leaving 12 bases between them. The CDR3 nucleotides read TGTGCCAGCAGTAAGAAATCGGAGTATGGCTACACCTTC. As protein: CASSKKSEYGYTF.

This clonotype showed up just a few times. CDR3: CASRETGGREAFF. CDR3 sequence (DNA): TGTGCCAGCAGGGAAACAGGGGGCCGGGAAGCTTTCTTT. This rearrangement joins TRBV12-3 or TRBV12-4 to TRBJ1-1, with TRBD1 matching over 9 bases. Unmatched junction bases numbered 7, after V lost 6 bases and J lost 8 bases. The length of the CDR3 is 13 residues.

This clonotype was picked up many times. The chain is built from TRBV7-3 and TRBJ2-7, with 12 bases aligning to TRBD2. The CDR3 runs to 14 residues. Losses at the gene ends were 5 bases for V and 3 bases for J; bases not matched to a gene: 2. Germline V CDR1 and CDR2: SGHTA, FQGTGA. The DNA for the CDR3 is TGTGCCAGCAGCCTAGCGGGAGGGGACTACGAGCAGTACTTC. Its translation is CASSLAGGDYEQYF.

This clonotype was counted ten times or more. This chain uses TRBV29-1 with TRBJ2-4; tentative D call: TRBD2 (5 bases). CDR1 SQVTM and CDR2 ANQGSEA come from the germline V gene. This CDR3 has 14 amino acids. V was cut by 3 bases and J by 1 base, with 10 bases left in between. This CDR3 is CSVEAGNAKNIQYF. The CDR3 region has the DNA TGCAGCGTTGAGGCCGGGAATGCCAAAAACATTCAGTACTTC.

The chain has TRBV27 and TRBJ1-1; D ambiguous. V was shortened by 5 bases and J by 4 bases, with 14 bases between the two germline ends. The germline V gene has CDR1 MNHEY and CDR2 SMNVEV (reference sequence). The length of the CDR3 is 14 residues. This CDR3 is CASSTRSGSTEAFF. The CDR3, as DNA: TGTGCCAGCAGTACCCGCTCGGGGAGCACTGAAGCTTTCTTT.

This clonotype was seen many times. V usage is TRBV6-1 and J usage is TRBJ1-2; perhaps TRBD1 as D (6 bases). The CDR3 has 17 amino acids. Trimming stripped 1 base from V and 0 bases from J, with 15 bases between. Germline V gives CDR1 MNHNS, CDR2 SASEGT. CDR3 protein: CASSEDSGVIPNYGYTF. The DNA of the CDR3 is TGTGCCAGCAGTGAAGATTCAGGGGTAATACCTAACTATGGCTACACCTTC.

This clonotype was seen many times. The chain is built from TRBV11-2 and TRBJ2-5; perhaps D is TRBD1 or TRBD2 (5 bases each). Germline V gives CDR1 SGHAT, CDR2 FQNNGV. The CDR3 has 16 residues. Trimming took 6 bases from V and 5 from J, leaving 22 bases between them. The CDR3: CASSRGRDASRETQYF. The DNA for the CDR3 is TGTGCCAGCAGTCGGGGCCGGGACGCCTCTCGTGAGACCCAGTACTTC.

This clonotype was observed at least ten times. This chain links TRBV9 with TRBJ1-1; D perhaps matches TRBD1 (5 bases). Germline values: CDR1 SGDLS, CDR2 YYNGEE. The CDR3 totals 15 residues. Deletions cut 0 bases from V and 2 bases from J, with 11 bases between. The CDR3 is CASSVEFDSNTEAFF. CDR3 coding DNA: TGTGCCAGCAGCGTAGAGTTTGACAGTAACACTGAAGCTTTCTTT.

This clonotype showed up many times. CDR3 coding DNA: TGTGCCAGCAGTGTTACGACCGGGACAGGGGCTGACGAGCAGTACTTC. Translating gives CASSVTTGTGADEQYF. The chain is built from TRBV6-1 and TRBJ2-7; 10 bases are shared with TRBD1. Germline assignment: CDR1 MNHNS and CDR2 SASEGT. The junction had 11 bases not matched to a gene; V was cut back by 4 bases and J by 5 bases. CDR3 length equals 16 residues.

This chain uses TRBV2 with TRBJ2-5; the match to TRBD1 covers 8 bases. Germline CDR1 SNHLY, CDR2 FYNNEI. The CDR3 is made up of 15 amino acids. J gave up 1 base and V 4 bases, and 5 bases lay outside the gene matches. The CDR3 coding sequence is TGTGCCAGCAGTGGTCAGGGACAGGTCCAAGAGACCCAGTACTTC. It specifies CASSGQGQVQETQYF.

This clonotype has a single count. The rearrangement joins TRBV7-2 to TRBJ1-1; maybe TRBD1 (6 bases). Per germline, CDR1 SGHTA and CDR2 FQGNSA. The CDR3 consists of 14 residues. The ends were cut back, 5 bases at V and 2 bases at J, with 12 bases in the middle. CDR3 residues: CASSLKTGNTEAFF. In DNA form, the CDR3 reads TGTGCCAGCAGCCTAAAGACAGGAAACACTGAAGCTTTCTTT.

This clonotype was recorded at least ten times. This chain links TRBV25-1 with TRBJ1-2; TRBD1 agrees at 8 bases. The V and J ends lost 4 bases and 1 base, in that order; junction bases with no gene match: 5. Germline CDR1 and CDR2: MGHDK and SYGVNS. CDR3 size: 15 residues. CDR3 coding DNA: TGTGCCAGCAGTGGACTCGACAGGGGTAACTATGGCTACACCTTC. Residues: CASSGLDRGNYGYTF.